This T cell receptor (beta chain) stems from a study of regulatory T cells in long-lasting Graves disease. Study observations and caveats: Small sample size may have lowered accuracy.

Germline V gene lookup returns CDR1 KGHDR and CDR2 SFDVKD. The CDR3 loop spans 14 amino acids. Trimming took 3 bases from V and 8 from J, leaving 14 bases between them. This clonotype was detected only a few times. Antigen specificity is unknown. Through Arm-PCR of CDR3 regions and iRepertoire HTBI primers, TCR beta libraries were built. TCRdb used MiXCR to reprocess the multiplex PCR reads, holding one entry per CDR3 protein. Of some 500,000 distinct CDR3 sequences listed, around 15% were seen once; the top ten hold roughly 25%. Time point indicated: newly diagnosed GD, antithyroid drugs for less than 3 months. From PBMCs, RNA was extracted and then used to make the TCR library. These same data were also listed under a study on T cells in Graves' hyperthyroidism and ophthalmopathy. As reported in that work: The patients, who ranged from 18 to 65 in age, presented with newly diagnosed hyperthyroidism lasting under 2 months.

The chain employs TRBV24-1 and TRBJ2-3; D perhaps matches TRBD1 (5 bases). The receptor was derived from a woman aged 35-60 years with Graves disease. Source: peripheral blood mononuclear cells (PBMCs), taken at new diagnosis, from a patient treated with antithyroid drugs. CDR3 bases: TGTGCCACCAGTGATCCTACAGGAATAGGTACGCAGTATTTT. Its protein product is CATSDPTGIGTQYF.